This entry describes one T cell receptor beta chain. Germline CDR1 LNHDA, CDR2 SQIVND (reference sequence). Trimming took 5 bases from V and 4 from J; bases not matched to a gene: 15. The CDR3 has 18 residues. This specimen comes from a study of T cells in Graves' hyperthyroidism and ophthalmopathy. Uncontrolled infection, other autoimmune disease, pregnancy or lactation barred patients from enrollment. RNA transcripts yielded amplified TCR beta CDR3 regions. Researchers ran a first-round RT-PCR on the TCR CDR3 using the HTBI primer set. TCRdb reprocessed the multiplex PCR reads with MiXCR, giving one entry per CDR3 protein. The sample comprises roughly 800,000 distinct CDR3 sequences, 38% of which are singletons, and more than 7% rests with the top ten.

This chain connects TRBV19 to TRBJ2-2; 8 positions agree with TRBD2. Sequencing input: blood. The sequence derives from a man aged 18 to 30 with Graves' hyperthyroidism. CDR3 nucleotides: TGTGCCAGTAGTCTCCGCGGGGGGCCGGTGATCGGCACCGGGGAGCTGTTTTTT. Amino acid sequence: CASSLRGGPVIGTGELFF.